This TCR beta chain was captured in a study of human T cells and chemical hapten exposure. Study results and limitations: Positively correlated with patch test score were the counts of PT1 expanded TCRs.

Noted time point: patch test 2, 6 weeks after DPC sensitization. Regarding treatment: therapeutic diphenylcyclopropenone sensitization with weekly scalp DPC. This clonotype was detected many times. Its specificity is not known. Each CDR3 protein gets one entry after TCRdb re-called the RACE reads with MiXCR. This sample has about 140,000 distinct CDR3 sequences, with 12% found just once. In germline, CDR1 is MDHEN, CDR2 SYDVKM. V lost 10 bases and J 4 bases, leaving 16 bases between the germline ends. This CDR3 has 14 residues. The chain carries TRBV28 and TRBJ2-2; a weak D match, TRBD1 (6 bases). This TCR came from a woman aged 50 to 60 with alopecia areata. Some clones in this sample may be carry-over from other donors' samples. Sample: whole blood, taken in connection with sensitization to the hapten diphenylcyclopropenone (DPC). The CDR3 nucleotides read TGTGCCATCCTCCAGGGGCGAAGCACCGGGGAGCTGTTTTTT. This gives the protein CAILQGRSTGELFF.